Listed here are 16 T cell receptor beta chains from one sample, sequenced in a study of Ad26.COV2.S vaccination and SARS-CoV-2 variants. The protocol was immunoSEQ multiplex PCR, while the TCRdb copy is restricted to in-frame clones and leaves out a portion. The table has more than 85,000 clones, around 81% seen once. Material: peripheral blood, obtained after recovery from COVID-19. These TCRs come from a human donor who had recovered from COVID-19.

The CDR3 DNA sequence: TGTGCCAGCAGCTTACAGAGGAACACTGAAGCTTTCTTT. This encodes CASSLQRNTEAFF. The V call is TRBV5-5, the J call TRBJ1-1; the D is unclear. The CDR3 length is 13 residues. CDR1 and CDR2 (germline): SGHKS, YYEKEE (reference sequence). Deletions cut 2 bases from V and 1 base from J, with 6 bases between.

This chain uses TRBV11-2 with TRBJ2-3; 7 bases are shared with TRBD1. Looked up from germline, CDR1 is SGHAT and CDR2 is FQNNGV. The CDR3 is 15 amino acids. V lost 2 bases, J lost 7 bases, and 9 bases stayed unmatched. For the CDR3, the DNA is TGTGCCAGCAGCTTAATGACAGGGAGAACGTATACGCAGTATTTT. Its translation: CASSLMTGRTYTQYF.

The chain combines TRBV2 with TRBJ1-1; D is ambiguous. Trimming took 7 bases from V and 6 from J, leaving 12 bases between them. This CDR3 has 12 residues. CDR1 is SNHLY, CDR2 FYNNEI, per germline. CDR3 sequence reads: CASKSGLAEAFF. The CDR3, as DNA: TGTGCCAGCAAGTCGGGGTTAGCTGAAGCTTTCTTT.

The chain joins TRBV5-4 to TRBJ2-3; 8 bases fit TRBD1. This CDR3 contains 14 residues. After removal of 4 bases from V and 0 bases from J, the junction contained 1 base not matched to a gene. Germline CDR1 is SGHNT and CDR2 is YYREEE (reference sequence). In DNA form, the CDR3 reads TGTGCCAGCAGCCCAGGGGGCAGCACAGATACGCAGTATTTT. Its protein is CASSPGGSTDTQYF.

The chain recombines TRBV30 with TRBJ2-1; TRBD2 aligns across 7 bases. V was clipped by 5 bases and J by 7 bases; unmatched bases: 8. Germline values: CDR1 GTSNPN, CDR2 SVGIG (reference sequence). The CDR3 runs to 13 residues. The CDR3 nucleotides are TGTGCCTGGGGTGCGGGGGTGGGGAATGAGCAGTTCTTC. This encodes CAWGAGVGNEQFF. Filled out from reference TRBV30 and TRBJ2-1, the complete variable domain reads SQTIHQWPATLVQPVGSPLSLECTVEGTSNPNLYWYRQAAGRGLQLLFYSVGIGQISSEVPQNLSASRPQDRQFILSSKKLLLSDSGFYLCAWGAGVGNEQFFGPGTRLTVL.

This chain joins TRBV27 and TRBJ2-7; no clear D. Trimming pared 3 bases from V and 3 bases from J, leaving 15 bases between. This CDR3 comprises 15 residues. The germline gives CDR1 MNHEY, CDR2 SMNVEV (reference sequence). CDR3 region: CASSLLSDKGYEQYF. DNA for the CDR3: TGTGCCAGCAGTTTGTTAAGTGACAAGGGCTACGAGCAGTACTTC.

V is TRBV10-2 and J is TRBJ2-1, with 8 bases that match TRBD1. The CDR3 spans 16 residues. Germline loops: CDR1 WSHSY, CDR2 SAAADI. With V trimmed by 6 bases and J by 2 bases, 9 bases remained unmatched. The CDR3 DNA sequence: TGCGCCAGCAGAGACGGCGCGGGACAGGCCTACAATGAGCAGTTCTTC. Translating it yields CASRDGAGQAYNEQFF.

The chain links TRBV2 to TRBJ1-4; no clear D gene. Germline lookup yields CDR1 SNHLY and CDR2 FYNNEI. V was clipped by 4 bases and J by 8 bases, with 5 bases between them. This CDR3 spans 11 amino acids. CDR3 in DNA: TGTGCCAGCAGTGGCGAGGAAAAACTGTTTTTT. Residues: CASSGEEKLFF.

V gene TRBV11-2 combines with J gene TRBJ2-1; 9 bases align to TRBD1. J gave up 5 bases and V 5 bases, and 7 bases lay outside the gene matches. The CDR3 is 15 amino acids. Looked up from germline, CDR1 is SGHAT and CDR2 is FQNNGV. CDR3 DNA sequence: TGTGCCAGCAGCCCTATCGGGGACAGGGACAATGAGCAGTTCTTC. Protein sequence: CASSPIGDRDNEQFF.

CDR3 protein: CASSFRGLNQPQHF. In DNA, the CDR3 is TGTGCCAGCAGTTTCAGGGGGCTTAATCAGCCCCAGCATTTT. This sequence joins TRBV27 and TRBJ1-5; 8 bases are shared with TRBD1. CDR1 and CDR2 (germline): MNHEY, SMNVEV (reference sequence). The CDR3 runs 14 residues. Trimming at V came to 3 bases and at J to 4 bases, leaving 2 bases not matched to a gene.

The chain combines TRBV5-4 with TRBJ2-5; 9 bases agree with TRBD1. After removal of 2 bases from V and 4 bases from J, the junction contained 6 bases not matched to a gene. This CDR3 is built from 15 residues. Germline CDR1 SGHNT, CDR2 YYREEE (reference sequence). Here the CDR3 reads CASSFTQGAGETQYF. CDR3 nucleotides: TGTGCCAGCAGCTTCACACAGGGGGCAGGAGAGACCCAGTACTTC.

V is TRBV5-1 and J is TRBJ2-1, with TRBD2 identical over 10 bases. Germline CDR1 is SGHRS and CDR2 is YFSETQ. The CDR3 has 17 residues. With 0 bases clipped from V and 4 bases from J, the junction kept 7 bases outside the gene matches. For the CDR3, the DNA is TGCGCCAGCAGCTTGGCGTCACTAGCGGGGCTTTACAATGAGCAGTTCTTC. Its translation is CASSLASLAGLYNEQFF.

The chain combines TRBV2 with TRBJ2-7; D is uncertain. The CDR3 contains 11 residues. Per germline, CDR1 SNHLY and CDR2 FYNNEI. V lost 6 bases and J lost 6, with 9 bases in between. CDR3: CASSYDGEQYF. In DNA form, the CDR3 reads TGTGCCAGCAGCTATGACGGCGAGCAGTACTTC.

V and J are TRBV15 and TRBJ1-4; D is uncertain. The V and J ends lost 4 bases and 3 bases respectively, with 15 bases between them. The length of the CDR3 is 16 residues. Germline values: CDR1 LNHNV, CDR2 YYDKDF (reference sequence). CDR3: CATSKLSAGPNEKLFF. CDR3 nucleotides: TGTGCCACCAGCAAATTATCAGCGGGTCCTAATGAAAAACTGTTTTTT. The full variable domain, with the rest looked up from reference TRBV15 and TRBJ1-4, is DAMVIQNPRYQVTQFGKPVTLSCSQTLNHNVMYWYQQKSSQAPKLLFHYYDKDFNNEADTPDNFQSRRPNTSFCFLDIRSPGLGDTAMYLCATSKLSAGPNEKLFFGSGTQLSVL.

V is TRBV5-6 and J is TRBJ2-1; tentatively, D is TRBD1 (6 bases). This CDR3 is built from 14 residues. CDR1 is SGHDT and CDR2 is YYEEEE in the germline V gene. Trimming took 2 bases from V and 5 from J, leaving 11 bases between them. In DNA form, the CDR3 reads TGTGCCAGCAGCTTACAGGGTAAGGACAATGAGCAGTTCTTC. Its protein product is CASSLQGKDNEQFF.

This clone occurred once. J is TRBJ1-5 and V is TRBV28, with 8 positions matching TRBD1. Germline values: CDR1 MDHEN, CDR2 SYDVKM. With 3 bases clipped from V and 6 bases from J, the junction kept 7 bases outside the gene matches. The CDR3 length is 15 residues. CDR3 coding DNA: TGTGCCAGCAGTTTCTCCAGGGGGCTCAGTCAGCCCCAGCATTTT. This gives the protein CASSFSRGLSQPQHF.